Detailed here is one T cell receptor beta chain. Its antigen is still unknown. The sample holds no much larger clone one base away, and base qualities are not on file. CDR1 and CDR2 (SNHLY, FYNNEI) derive from the germline V gene. Compared with germline, V lacks 9 bases and J lacks 5 bases; bases without a gene match: 6. From cysteine to phenylalanine, the CDR3 is 13 amino acids long. Left in the record is the CDR3 DNA by itself, 39 bases read in frame from the first base. These data are taken from a study of shared clonotypes between healthy human individuals (TCRdb year 2020). In the study overall: A few men and two women, aged 18 to 49 years, made up the cohort. The study deeply sequenced blood TCR repertoires of about five healthy adults to estimate repertoire size and the extent of clonotype sharing between individuals. Different laboratories and diverse techniques were used to prepare libraries and sequence TCR repertoires, to increase sequencing depth and limit assay-specific biases. Leukapheresis yielded between about 0.94 and 10 billion PBMCs per donor. Study-wide conclusions, independent of this receptor: Sampling was restricted to blood, and TCR repertoires in tissues likely differ from the TCR repertoires found in blood. The small number of donors limited the genetic and exposure-history diversity represented. Pairwise subsampling indicated that sequencing depth was expected to affect the degree of clonotype sharing among donors.

TCR CDR3 regions were amplified from genomic DNA by multiplex PCR using the deep immunoSEQ assay. Extracted genomic DNA from each cell subset was distributed evenly across all wells of several immunoSEQ 96-well plates, and each plate was treated as a replicate. For unsorted PBMC, each replicate PCR was loaded with approximately 0.3 ug genomic DNA, equivalent to about 33,000 T cell genomes. Ten immunoSEQ deep assay plates were used to sequence the unsorted PBMC genomic DNA. Purified libraries were measured with a Qubit 3.0 fluorometer, size-checked on a Bioanalyzer 2100, and measured again with the KAPA Library Quantification kit. A separate single-read 150-cycle Illumina NextSeq 550 flow cell was used to sequence each immunoSEQ 96-well plate. Per the authors' processing: Because the immunoSEQ output included only junctional sequences and no quality scores, the filtering could not be the same as the filtering used for full-length reads. To assign V/J genes and CDR3, sequences were annotated using PyIR, a Python wrapper for IgBLAST v1.9, with IMGT germline references. Reads with weak V/J assignments (E-value above 1e-6), missing CDR3, stop codons, out-of-frame junctions, or ambiguous translated residues were removed. V3J clonotypes were defined by identical inferred V gene, J gene, and CDR3 amino acid sequence. To compute the percentage overlap between repertoires, the number of shared unique clonotypes was divided by the size of the smaller repertoire. RTK rarefaction, the Chao1 estimator, and Recon v2.1 estimates of unobserved clonotypes were used to assess repertoire richness. TCRdb provides this immuneACCESS table in a form limited to in-frame rearrangements. Some clones are lacking; in checked studies, under half of them reflect an unresolved V gene, and why the rest are absent is not known. The V and J calls and clone size are taken from that table; D and trimming were inferred from the DNA. The sample table contains about 480,000 clones; only one count was recorded for 60% to 80% of them. The ten most abundant clones make up around 12% of the sample.

The donors were healthy, HIV-negative adults with no recently reported acute infections or vaccinations. Every donor was a Caucasian adult living in Nashville, Tennessee, USA. In the unsorted samples, roughly 90 million PBMCs were counted, and genomic DNA was extracted using the QIAamp DNA Blood Mini kit. Blood was obtained by leukapheresis, after which PBMCs were separated by Ficoll-Histopaque density gradient centrifugation and cryopreserved in liquid nitrogen vapor phase. The TCR sequence derives from a woman in her forties in good health. Some clones in this sample may be carry-over from other donors' samples. The sequenced material came from PBMCs. This sequence uses TRBV2 and TRBJ2-7; 11 bases in the junction line up with TRBD1. The nucleotides read TGTGCCAGTAGGGACAGGGGGATTGACGAGCAGTACTTC. Its translation is CASRDRGIDEQYF. Here the CDR3 is joined to the reference TRBV2 and TRBJ2-7 genes, and the full variable domain is: EPEVTQTPSHQVTQMGQEVILRCVPISNHLYFYWYRQILGQKVEFLVSFYNNEISEKSEIFDDQFSVERPDGSNFTLKIRSTKLEDSAMYFCASRDRGIDEQYFGPGTRLTVT.